One T cell receptor beta chain is described in this entry. The sample comes from a study of blood T cell repertoires in COVID-19. Method: immunoSEQ multiplex PCR; TCRdb's copy keeps in-frame clones and lacks some. The sample consists of more than 300,000 clones, roughly 90% of them appearing once. This clonotype originated in a woman in her twenties or thirties with COVID-19, enrolled during active disease. Sequenced: peripheral blood.

The CDR3 sequence is CAWRALPGEKLFF. For the CDR3, the DNA is TGTGCCTGGAGGGCCTTGCCAGGTGAAAAACTGTTTTTT. V is TRBV30 and J is TRBJ1-4, with D unclear. Germline V gene sequence: CDR1 GTSNPN, CDR2 SVGIG (reference sequence). V lost 3 bases, J lost 7 bases, and 12 bases lay in between. This CDR3 spans 13 amino acids. Full variable domain (missing parts from reference TRBV30 and TRBJ1-4): SQTIHQWPATLVQPVGSPLSLECTVEGTSNPNLYWYRQAAGRGLQLLFYSVGIGQISSEVPQNLSASRPQDRQFILSSKKLLLSDSGFYLCAWRALPGEKLFFGSGTQLSVL.